The 8 T cell receptor beta chains given below trace back to one sample, sequenced in a study of tumor-infiltrating lymphocytes in oesophageal squamous cell carcinoma (dated by TCRdb to about 2016). Receptor libraries were prepared by PCR. For sequencing, an Illumina HiSeq 2000 was employed. TCRdb applied fastp at Q25 and MiXCR to the public reads, then kept only in-frame beta chains. Each entry merges the rows of one CDR3 protein and shows their most common DNA and genes. Counted in this sample were 10,000 to 15,000 distinct CDR3 sequences; approximately 52% of them appeared once. The ten largest clonotypes hold roughly 13% of the sample. What was sequenced was normal esophageal tissue next to the tumor. The receptors shown here come from a male donor with esophageal squamous cell carcinoma.

This chain links TRBV7-9 with TRBJ2-7; the D is unclear. Germline CDR1 is SEHNR and CDR2 is FQNEAQ (reference sequence). The CDR3 is made up of 12 amino acids. V was pared by 1 base and J by 7 bases, with 8 bases between. For the CDR3, the DNA is TGTGCCAGCAGCTTAGTTTTAGCAGAGCAGTACTTC. This encodes CASSLVLAEQYF.

The J gene is TRBJ2-1, the V gene TRBV7-6; D assignment may be TRBD1 or TRBD2 (6 bases each). The V end was cut by 7 bases, the J end by 4 bases, with 14 bases between. Germline V gene sequence: CDR1 SGHVS, CDR2 FNYEAQ. This CDR3 is built from 14 residues. The chain's CDR3 is CASTMGGVYNEQFF. The CDR3 DNA follows: TGTGCCAGCACTATGGGGGGCGTTTACAATGAGCAGTTCTTC.

This clonotype has a count of ten or more. The V and J genes are TRBV7-2 and TRBJ2-1, with TRBD2 matching 8 bases. This CDR3 region has 14 residues. Trimming removed 5 bases from V and 6 bases from J; junction bases left unmatched: 6. Germline-derived CDR1 and CDR2 are SGHTA and FQGNSA. DNA for the CDR3: TGTGCCAGCAGCCTCCAAGCGGGGGCCAATGAGCAGTTCTTC. This codes for CASSLQAGANEQFF.

The chain has TRBV28 and TRBJ2-5; 8 bases align to TRBD2. Near its end, the DNA agrees better with TRBJ2-7, so the J call may be wrong. This CDR3 region has 14 residues. CDR1 is MDHEN and CDR2 is SYDVKM in the germline V gene. As DNA, the CDR3 is TGTGCCAGCAGTACTAGCGGACCTTCCTACGAGCAGTACTTC. Translated, it gives CASSTSGPSYEQYF.

The rearrangement links TRBV2 to TRBJ2-1, with a tentative D call TRBD1 (5 bases). The DNA matches TRBJ2-7 better at its end, which makes the J call doubtful. The germline gives CDR1 SNHLY, CDR2 FYNNEI. This CDR3 contains 15 residues. This chain's CDR3 is CASKGASPTYNEQYF. CDR3 in DNA: TGTGCCAGCAAAGGGGCCAGTCCGACCTACAATGAGCAGTACTTC.

V usage is TRBV6-6 and J usage is TRBJ1-2, with D uncertain. This CDR3 is built from 14 residues. The germline V gene has CDR1 MNHNY and CDR2 SVGAGI (reference sequence). The V end was cut by 5 bases, the J end by 8 bases, with 18 bases between. The DNA for the CDR3 is TGTGCCAGCAGTGACCGAGGGAGTGGGGTCGGCTACACCTTC. Residues: CASSDRGSGVGYTF.

Of note for this clonotype: Just one base apart from a much larger clone, this may be a read error. J is TRBJ2-7 and V is TRBV18, with D hard to call. Germline CDR1 KGHSH, CDR2 LQKENI. Trimming shortened V by 3 bases and J by 7 bases, and 13 bases separated the two germline ends. The CDR3 consists of 13 residues. The CDR3 protein is CASSPYRTNEQYF. The CDR3 nucleotides are TGTGCCAGCTCACCTTACAGAACAAATGAGCAGTACTTC.

This clonotype showed up many times. The rearrangement joins TRBV10-3 to TRBJ1-5; 9 bases are a match to TRBD1. The trim removed 3 bases at V and 4 bases at J, leaving 4 bases unmatched. This CDR3 region has 15 residues. From germline, CDR1 is ENHRY and CDR2 SYGVKD. CDR3 sequence (DNA): TGTGCCATCAGTGAACAGGGGGCTGGAAATCAGCCCCAGCATTTT. Translating gives CAISEQGAGNQPQHF.